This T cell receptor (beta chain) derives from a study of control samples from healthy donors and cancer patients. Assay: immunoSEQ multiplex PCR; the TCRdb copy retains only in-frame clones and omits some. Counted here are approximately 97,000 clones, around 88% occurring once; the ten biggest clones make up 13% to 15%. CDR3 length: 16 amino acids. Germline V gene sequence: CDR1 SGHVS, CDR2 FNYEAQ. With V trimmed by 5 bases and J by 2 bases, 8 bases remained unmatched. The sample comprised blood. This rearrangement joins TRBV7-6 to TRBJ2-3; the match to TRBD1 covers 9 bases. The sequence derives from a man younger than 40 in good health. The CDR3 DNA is TGTGCCAGCAGCCAGAGGACAGGGGAGTACACAGATACGCAGTATTTT. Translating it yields CASSQRTGEYTDTQYF.